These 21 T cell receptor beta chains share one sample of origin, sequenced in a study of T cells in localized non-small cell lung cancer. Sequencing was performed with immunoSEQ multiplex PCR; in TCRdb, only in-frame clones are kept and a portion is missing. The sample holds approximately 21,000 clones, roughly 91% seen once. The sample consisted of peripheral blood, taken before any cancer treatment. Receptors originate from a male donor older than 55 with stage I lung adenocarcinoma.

The CDR3 sequence is CASSLGTGVAGELFF. CDR3 DNA sequence: TGTGCCAGCAGCTTAGGGACAGGGGTGGCCGGGGAGCTGTTTTTT. The chain employs TRBV27 and TRBJ2-2, with 10 positions matching TRBD1. The CDR3 loop spans 15 amino acids. Germline V gene sequence: CDR1 MNHEY, CDR2 SMNVEV (reference sequence). V lost 6 bases and J lost 6; bases outside the gene matches: 7.

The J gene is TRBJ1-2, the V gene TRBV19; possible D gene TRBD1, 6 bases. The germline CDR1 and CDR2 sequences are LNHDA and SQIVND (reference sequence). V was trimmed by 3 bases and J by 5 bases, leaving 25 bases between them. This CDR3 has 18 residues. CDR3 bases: TGTGCCAGTAGTATTCGGGGGACATTCGACGTATCCGTATATGGCTACACCTTC. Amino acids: CASSIRGTFDVSVYGYTF.

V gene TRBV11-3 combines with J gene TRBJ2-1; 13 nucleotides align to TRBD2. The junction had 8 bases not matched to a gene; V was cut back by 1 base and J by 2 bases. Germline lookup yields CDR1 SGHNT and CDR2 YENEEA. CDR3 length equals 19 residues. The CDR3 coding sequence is TGTGCCAGCAGCTTAGTTGGACTAGCGGGGGTTTCGACCTACAATGAGCAGTTCTTC. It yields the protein CASSLVGLAGVSTYNEQFF.

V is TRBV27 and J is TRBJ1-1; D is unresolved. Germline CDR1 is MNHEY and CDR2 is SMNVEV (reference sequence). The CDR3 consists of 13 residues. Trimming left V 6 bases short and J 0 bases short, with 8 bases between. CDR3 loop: CASRRSMNTEAFF. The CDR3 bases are TGTGCCAGCAGACGCTCGATGAACACTGAAGCTTTCTTT.

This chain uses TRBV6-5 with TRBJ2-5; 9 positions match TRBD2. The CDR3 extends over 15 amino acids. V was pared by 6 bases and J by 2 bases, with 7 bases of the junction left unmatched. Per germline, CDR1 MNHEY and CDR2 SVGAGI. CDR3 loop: CASRAIAGAQETQYF. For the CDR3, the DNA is TGTGCCAGCAGAGCTATAGCGGGGGCTCAAGAGACCCAGTACTTC.

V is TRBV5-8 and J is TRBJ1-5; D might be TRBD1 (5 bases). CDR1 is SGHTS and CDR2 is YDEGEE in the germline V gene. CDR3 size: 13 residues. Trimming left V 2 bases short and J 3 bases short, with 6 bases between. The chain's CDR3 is CASSFRDNQPQHF. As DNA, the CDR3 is TGTGCCAGCAGCTTCAGGGACAATCAGCCCCAGCATTTT.

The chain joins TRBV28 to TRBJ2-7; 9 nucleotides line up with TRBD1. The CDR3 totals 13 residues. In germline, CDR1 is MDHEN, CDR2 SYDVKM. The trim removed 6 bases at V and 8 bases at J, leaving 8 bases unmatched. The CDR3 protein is CASSTGGSPKQYF. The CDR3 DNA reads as TGTGCCAGCAGCACAGGGGGCTCACCTAAGCAGTACTTC. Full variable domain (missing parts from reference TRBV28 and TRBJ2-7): DVKVTQSSRYLVKRTGEKVFLECVQDMDHENMFWYRQDPGLGLRLIYFSYDVKMKEKGDIPEGYSVSREKKERFSLILESASTNQTSMYLCASSTGGSPKQYFGPGTRLTVT.

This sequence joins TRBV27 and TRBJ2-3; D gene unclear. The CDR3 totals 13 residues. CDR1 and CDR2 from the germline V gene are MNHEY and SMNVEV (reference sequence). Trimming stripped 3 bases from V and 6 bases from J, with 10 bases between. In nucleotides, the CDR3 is TGTGCCAGCAGTTTCCAGTTCCGCGATACGCAGTATTTT. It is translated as CASSFQFRDTQYF.

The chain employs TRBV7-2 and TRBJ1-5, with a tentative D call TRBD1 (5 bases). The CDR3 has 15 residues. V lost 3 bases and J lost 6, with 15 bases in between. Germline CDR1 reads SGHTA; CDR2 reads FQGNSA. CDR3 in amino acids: CASSLAGGRGQPQHF. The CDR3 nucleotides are TGTGCCAGCAGCTTGGCTGGGGGTCGTGGTCAGCCCCAGCATTTT.

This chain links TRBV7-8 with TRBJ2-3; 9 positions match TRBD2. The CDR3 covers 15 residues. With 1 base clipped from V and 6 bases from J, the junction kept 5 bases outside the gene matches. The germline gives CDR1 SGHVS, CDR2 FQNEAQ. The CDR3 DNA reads TGTGCCAGCAGCTTAGGCGGACTAGCGACGGATACGCAGTATTTT. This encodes CASSLGGLATDTQYF.

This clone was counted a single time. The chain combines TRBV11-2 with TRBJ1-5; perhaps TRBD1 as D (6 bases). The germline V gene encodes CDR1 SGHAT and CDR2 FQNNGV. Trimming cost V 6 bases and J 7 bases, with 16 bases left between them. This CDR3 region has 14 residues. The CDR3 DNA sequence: TGTGCCAGCAGTCGAGAGGGGGGGGAGCAGCCCCAGCATTTT. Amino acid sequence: CASSREGGEQPQHF. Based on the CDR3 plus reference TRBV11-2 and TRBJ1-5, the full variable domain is EAGVAQSPRYKIIEKRQSVAFWCNPISGHATLYWYQQILGQGPKLLIQFQNNGVVDDSQLPKDRFSAERLKGVDSTLKIQPAKLEDSAVYLCASSREGGEQPQHFGDGTRLSIL.

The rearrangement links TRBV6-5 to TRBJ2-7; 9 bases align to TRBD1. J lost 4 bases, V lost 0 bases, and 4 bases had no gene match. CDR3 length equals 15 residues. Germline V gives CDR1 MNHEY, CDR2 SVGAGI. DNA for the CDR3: TGTGCCAGCAGTTACTCCGGGACAGGGAAATACGAGCAGTACTTC. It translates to CASSYSGTGKYEQYF.

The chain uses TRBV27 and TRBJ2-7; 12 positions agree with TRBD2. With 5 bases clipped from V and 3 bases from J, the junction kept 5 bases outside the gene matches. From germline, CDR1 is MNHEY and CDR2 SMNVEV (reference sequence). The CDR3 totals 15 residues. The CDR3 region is CASSTRLAGVYEQYF. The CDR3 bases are TGTGCCAGCAGTACTCGACTAGCGGGGGTCTACGAGCAGTACTTC.

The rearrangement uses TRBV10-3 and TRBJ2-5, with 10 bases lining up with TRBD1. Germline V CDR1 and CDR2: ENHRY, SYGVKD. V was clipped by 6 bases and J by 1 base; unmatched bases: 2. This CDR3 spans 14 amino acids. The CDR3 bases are TGTGCCATCAGGGGACAGGGGCCCCAAGAGACCCAGTACTTC. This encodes CAIRGQGPQETQYF.

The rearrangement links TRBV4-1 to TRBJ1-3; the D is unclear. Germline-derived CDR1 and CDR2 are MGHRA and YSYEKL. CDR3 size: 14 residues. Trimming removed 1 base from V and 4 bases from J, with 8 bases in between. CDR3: CASSQVSRGNTIYF. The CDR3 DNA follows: TGCGCCAGCAGCCAAGTCTCCAGGGGAAACACCATATATTTT.

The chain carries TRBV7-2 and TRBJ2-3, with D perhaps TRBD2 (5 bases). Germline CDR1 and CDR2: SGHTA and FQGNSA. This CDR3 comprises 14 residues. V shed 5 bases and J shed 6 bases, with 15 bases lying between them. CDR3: CASSLSSPSDTQYF. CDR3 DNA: TGTGCCAGCAGCCTCTCTAGCCCCTCCGATACGCAGTATTTT.

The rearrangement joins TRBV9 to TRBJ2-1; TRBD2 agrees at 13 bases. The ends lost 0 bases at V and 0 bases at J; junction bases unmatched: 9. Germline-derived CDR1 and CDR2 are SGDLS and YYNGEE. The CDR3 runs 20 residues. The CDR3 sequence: CASSVATTSGGPSSYNEQFF. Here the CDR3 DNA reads TGTGCCAGCAGCGTAGCTACGACTAGCGGGGGGCCGAGCTCCTACAATGAGCAGTTCTTC.

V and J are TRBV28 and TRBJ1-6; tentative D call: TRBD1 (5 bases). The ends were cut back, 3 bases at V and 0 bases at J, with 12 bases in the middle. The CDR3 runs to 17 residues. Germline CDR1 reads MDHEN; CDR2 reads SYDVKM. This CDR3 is CASSLVQGGSYNSPLHF. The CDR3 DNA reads TGTGCCAGCAGTTTGGTGCAGGGTGGCTCCTATAATTCACCCCTCCACTTT. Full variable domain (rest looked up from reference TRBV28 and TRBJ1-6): DVKVTQSSRYLVKRTGEKVFLECVQDMDHENMFWYRQDPGLGLRLIYFSYDVKMKEKGDIPEGYSVSREKKERFSLILESASTNQTSMYLCASSLVQGGSYNSPLHFGNGTRLTVT.

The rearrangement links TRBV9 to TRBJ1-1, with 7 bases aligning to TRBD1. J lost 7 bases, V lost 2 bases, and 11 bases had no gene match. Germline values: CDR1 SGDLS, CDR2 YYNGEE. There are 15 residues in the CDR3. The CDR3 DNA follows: TGTGCCAGCAGCGTGGGGGAGACAGGGTTTGATGAAGCTTTCTTT. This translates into CASSVGETGFDEAFF.

CDR3 in DNA: TGTGCCAGCAGCTTAGGACTAGCGGGAGTTAGGGCGAACACCGGGGAGCTGTTTTTT. Translation gives CASSLGLAGVRANTGELFF. The V and J genes are TRBV28 and TRBJ2-2; TRBD2 agrees at 13 bases. The CDR3 is made up of 19 amino acids. Per germline, CDR1 MDHEN and CDR2 SYDVKM. V was clipped by 6 bases and J by 0 bases; unmatched bases: 10.

The CDR3 bases are TGTGCCAGCAGCTTAGGTTTGGGGAAGGGGGACACTGAAGCTTTCTTT. Its translation: CASSLGLGKGDTEAFF. The rearrangement uses TRBV13 and TRBJ1-1, with D possibly TRBD1 on 6 matching bases. CDR3 length: 16 residues. Germline V gives CDR1 PRHDT, CDR2 FYEKMQ (reference sequence). V gave up 0 bases and J gave up 3 bases, with 14 bases separating them.